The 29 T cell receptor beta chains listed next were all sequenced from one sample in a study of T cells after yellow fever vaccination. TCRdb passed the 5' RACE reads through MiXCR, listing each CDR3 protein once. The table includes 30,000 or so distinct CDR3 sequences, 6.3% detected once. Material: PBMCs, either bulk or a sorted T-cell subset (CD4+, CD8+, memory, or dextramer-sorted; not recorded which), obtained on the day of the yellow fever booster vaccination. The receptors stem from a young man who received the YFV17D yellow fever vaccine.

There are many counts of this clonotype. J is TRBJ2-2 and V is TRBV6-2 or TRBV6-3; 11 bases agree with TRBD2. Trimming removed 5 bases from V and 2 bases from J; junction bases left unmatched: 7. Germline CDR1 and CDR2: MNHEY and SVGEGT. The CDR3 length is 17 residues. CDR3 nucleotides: TGTGCCAGCAGTAGTCTAGCGGGAGGCCTCAACACCGGGGAGCTGTTTTTT. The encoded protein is CASSSLAGGLNTGELFF.

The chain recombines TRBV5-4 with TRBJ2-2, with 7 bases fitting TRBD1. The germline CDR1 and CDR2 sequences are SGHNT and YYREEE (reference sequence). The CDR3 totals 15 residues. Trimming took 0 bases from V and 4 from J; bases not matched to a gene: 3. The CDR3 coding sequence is TGTGCCAGCAGCTTGGTGACAGGGACCACCGGGGAGCTGTTTTTT. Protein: CASSLVTGTTGELFF. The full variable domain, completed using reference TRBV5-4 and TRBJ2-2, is ETGVTQSPTHLIKTRGQQVTLRCSSQSGHNTVSWYQQALGQGPQFIFQYYREEENGRGNFPPRFSGLQFPNYSSELNVNALELDDSALYLCASSLVTGTTGELFFGEGSRLTVL.

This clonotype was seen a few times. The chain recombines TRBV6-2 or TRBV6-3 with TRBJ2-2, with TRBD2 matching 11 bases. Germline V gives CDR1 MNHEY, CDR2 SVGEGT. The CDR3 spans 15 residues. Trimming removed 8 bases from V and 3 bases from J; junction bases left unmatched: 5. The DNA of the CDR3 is TGTGCCAGCGTGACTAGCGGGACCCACACCGGGGAGCTGTTTTTT. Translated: CASVTSGTHTGELFF.

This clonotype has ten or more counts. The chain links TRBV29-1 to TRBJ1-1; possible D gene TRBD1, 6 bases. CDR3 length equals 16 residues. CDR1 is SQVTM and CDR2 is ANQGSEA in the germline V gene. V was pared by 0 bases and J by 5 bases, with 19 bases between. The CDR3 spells CSVEDPALGARTEAFF. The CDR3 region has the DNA TGCAGCGTTGAAGATCCCGCGCTGGGGGCGCGGACTGAAGCTTTCTTT.

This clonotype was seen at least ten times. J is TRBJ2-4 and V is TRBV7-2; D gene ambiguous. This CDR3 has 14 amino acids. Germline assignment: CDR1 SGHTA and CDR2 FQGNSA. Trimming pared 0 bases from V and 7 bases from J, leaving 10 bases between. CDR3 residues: CASSLAQPRNIQYF. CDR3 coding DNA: TGTGCCAGCAGCTTAGCGCAGCCGAGGAACATTCAGTACTTC.

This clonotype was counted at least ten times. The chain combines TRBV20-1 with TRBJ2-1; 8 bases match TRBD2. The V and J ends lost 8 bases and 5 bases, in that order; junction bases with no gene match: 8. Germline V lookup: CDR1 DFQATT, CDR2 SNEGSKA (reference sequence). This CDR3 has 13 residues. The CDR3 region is CSQGLGGHNEQFF. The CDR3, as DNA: TGCAGTCAGGGACTAGGGGGGCACAATGAGCAGTTCTTC.

The CDR3 sequence: CASSTSGTSSTDTQYF. As DNA, the CDR3 is TGTGCCAGCAGCACAAGCGGGACCTCTAGCACAGATACGCAGTATTTT. The chain couples TRBV7-2 to TRBJ2-3; 7 positions match TRBD2. Germline V lookup: CDR1 SGHTA, CDR2 FQGNSA. This CDR3 contains 16 residues. Losses at the gene ends were 5 bases for V and 0 bases for J; bases not matched to a gene: 8.

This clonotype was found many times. The CDR3 region has the DNA TGTGCCAGCAGTCTAGCCAGGGTTTACACTGAAGCTTTCTTT. Residues: CASSLARVYTEAFF. J is TRBJ1-1 and V is TRBV7-8, with a tentative D call TRBD1 (5 bases). CDR3 size: 14 residues. Per the germline V gene, CDR1 is SGHVS and CDR2 is FQNEAQ. Deletions cut 6 bases from V and 3 bases from J, with 14 bases between.

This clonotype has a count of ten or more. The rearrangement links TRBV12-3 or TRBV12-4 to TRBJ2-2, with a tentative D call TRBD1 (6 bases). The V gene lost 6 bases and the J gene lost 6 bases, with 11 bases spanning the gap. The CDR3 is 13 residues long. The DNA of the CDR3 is TGTGCCAGCAGAGGGGGATCGTCCGGGGAGCTGTTTTTT. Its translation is CASRGGSSGELFF.

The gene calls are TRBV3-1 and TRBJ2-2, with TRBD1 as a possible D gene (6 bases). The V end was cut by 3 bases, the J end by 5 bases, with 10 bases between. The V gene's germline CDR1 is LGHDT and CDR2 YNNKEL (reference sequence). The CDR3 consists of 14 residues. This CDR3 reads CASSQQQGTGELFF. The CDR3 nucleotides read TGTGCCAGCAGCCAGCAACAGGGAACCGGGGAGCTGTTTTTT.

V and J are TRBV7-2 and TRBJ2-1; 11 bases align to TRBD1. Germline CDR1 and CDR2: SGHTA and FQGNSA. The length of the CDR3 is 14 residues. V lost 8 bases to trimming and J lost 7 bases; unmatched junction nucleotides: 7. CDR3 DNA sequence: TGTGCCAGCCGGGTGGGACAGGGGGGGAATGAGCAGTTCTTC. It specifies CASRVGQGGNEQFF.

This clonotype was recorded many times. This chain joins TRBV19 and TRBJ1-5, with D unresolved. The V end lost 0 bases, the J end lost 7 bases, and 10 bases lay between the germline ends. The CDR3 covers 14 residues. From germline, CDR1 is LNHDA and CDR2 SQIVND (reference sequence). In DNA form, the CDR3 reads TGTGCCAGTAGTATAGAAAGAGGTGGACAGCCCCAGCATTTT. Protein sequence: CASSIERGGQPQHF.

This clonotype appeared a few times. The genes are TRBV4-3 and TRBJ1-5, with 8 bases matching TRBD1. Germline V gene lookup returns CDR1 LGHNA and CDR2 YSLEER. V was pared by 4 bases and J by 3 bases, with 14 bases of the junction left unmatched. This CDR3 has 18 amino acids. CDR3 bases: TGCGCCAGCAGCCCAGGACCCGGAGGACAGGGCCCCAATCAGCCCCAGCATTTT. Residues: CASSPGPGGQGPNQPQHF.

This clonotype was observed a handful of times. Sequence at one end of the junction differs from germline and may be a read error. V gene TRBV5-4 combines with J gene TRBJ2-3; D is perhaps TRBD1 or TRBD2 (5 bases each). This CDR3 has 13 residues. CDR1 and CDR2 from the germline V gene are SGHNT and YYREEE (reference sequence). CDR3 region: CASSRDRAETQYF. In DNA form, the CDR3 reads TGTGCCAGCAGTCGGGACCGCGCAGAGACGCAGTATTTT.

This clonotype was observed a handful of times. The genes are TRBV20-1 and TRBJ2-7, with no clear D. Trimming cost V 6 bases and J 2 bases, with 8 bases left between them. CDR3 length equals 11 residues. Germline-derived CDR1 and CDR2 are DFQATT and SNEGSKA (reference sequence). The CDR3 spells CSARNAYEQYF. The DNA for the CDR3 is TGCAGTGCCAGAAATGCCTACGAGCAGTACTTC.

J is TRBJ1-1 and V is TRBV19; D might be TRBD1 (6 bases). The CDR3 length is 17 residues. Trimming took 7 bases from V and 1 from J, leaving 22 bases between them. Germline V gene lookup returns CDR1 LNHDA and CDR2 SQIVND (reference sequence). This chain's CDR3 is CASIPPRGAAPNTEAFF. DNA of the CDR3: TGTGCCAGTATCCCACCCCGGGGGGCGGCCCCGAACACTGAAGCTTTCTTT. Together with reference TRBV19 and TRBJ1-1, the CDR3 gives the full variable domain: DGGITQSPKYLFRKEGQNVTLSCEQNLNHDAMYWYRQDPGQGLRLIYYSQIVNDFQKGDIAEGYSVSREKKESFPLTVTSAQKNPTAFYLCASIPPRGAAPNTEAFFGQGTRLTVV.

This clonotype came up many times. The CDR3 spells CASSDEHRANTGELFF. In DNA form, the CDR3 reads TGTGCCAGCAGTGACGAGCACAGGGCGAACACCGGGGAGCTGTTTTTT. The chain is built from TRBV6-1 and TRBJ2-2; tentative D call: TRBD1 (6 bases). The germline CDR1 and CDR2 sequences are MNHNS and SASEGT. The V and J ends lost 3 bases and 0 bases respectively, with 11 bases between them. The CDR3 runs 16 residues.

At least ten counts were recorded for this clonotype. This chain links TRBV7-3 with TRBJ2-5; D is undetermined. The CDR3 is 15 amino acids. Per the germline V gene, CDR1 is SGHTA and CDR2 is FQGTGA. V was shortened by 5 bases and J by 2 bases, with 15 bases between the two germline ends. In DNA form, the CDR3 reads TGTGCCAGCAGCGAGGTGATGGGGTCTCAAGAGACCCAGTACTTC. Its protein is CASSEVMGSQETQYF.

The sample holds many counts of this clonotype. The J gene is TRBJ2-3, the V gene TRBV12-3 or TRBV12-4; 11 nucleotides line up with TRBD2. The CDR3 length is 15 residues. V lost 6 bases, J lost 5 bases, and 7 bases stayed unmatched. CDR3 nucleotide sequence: TGTGCCAGCAGAAGCCCTGGACTAGCGGGAGATACGCAGTATTTT. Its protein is CASRSPGLAGDTQYF.

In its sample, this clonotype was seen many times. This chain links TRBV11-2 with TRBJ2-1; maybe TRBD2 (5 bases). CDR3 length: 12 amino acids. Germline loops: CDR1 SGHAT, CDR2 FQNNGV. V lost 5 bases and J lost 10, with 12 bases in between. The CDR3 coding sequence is TGTGCCAGCAGCCAACTCGAGCGGGAGCAGTTCTTC. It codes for CASSQLEREQFF.

The CDR3 sequence is CASSYQGVTDTQYF. DNA of the CDR3: TGTGCCAGCAGTTACCAGGGGGTCACAGATACGCAGTATTTT. The chain is built from TRBV7-2 and TRBJ2-3; TRBD1 aligns across 7 bases. V trimming: 6 bases; J trimming: 2 bases; junction bases outside the gene matches: 5. This CDR3 contains 14 residues. Germline lookup yields CDR1 SGHTA and CDR2 FQGNSA.

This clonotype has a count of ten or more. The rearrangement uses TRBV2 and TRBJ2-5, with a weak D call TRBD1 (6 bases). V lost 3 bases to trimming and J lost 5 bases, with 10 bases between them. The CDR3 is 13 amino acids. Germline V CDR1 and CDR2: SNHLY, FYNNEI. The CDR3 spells CASSEDSLETQYF. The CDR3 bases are TGTGCCAGCAGTGAGGACAGCTTGGAGACCCAGTACTTC.

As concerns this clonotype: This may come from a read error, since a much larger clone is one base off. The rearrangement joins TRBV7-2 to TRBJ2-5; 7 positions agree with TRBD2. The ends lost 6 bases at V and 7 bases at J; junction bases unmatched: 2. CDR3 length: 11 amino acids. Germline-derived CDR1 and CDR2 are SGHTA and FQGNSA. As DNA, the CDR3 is TGTGCCAGCAGGTGGGGGGGGACCCAGTACTTC. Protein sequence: CASRWGGTQYF. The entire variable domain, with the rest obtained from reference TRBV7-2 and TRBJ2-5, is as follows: GAGVSQSPSNKVTEKGKDVELRCDPISGHTALYWYRQSLGQGLEFLIYFQGNSAPDKSGLPSDRFSAERTGGSVSTLTIQRTQQEDSAVYLCASRWGGTQYFGPGTRLLVL.

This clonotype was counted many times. DNA of the CDR3: TGTGCCAGCAGCTTAGTTCCAGATACGCAGTATTTT. Translated, it gives CASSLVPDTQYF. V gene TRBV11-2 combines with J gene TRBJ2-3, with D hard to call. Germline V gene lookup returns CDR1 SGHAT and CDR2 FQNNGV. This CDR3 region has 12 residues. V was trimmed by 1 base and J by 4 bases, leaving 3 bases between them.

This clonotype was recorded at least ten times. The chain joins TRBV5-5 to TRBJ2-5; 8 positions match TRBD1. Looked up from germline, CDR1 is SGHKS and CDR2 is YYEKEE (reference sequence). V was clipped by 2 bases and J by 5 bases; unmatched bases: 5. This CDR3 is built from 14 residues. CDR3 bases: TGTGCCAGCAGCTTAGACAGGGGTAGGGAGACCCAGTACTTC. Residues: CASSLDRGRETQYF.

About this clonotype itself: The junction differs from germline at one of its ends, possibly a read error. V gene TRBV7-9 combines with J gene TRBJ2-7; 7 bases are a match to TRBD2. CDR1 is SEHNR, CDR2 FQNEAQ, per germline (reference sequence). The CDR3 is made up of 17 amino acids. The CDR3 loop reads CSSSETSEMPGGYEQYF. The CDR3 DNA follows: TGTTCCAGCAGCGAAACTAGCGAGATGCCCGGGGGCTACGAGCAGTACTTC.

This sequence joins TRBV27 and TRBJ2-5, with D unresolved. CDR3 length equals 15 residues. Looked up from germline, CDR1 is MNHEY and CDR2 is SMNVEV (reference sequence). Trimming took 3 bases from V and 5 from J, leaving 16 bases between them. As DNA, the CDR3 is TGTGCCAGCAGTTTCGCAGGAGCGTTTGGGGAGACCCAGTACTTC. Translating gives CASSFAGAFGETQYF.

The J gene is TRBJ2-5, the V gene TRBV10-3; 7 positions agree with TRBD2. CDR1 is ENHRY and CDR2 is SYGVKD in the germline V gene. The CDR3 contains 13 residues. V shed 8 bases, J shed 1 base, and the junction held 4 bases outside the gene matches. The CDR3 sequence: CAIGGGGQETQYF. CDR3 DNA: TGTGCCATCGGGGGGGGGGGCCAAGAGACCCAGTACTTC.

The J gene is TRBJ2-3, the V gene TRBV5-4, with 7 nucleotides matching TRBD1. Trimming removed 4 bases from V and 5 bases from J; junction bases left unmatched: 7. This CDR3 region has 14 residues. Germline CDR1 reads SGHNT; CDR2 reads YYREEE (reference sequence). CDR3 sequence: CASSLTGTEDTQYF. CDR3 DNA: TGTGCCAGCAGCCTGACCGGGACAGAAGATACGCAGTATTTT.